Below, 7 T cell receptor beta chains from the same sample are listed, as sequenced in a study of graft-versus-host responses after intestinal transplantation. Using immunoSEQ multiplex PCR, the repertoire was profiled, and TCRdb retains in-frame clones only, with some absent. The sample has some 40,000 clones, about 89% seen once. The sequenced sample was PBMCs, obtained roughly 300 days after intestinal transplant. All receptors come from a human patient who received an intestinal transplant, so some T cells may come from the graft donor.

The rearrangement links TRBV2 to TRBJ2-5, with D perhaps being TRBD1 or TRBD2 (5 bases each). The V gene lost 8 bases and the J gene lost 4 bases, with 17 bases spanning the gap. CDR1 SNHLY and CDR2 FYNNEI come from the germline V gene. This CDR3 is built from 14 residues. DNA of the CDR3: TGTGCCAGCGTTCCCCCGGCAGGGACAGAGACCCAGTACTTC. Translating it yields CASVPPAGTETQYF.

The DNA for the CDR3 is TGTGCCAGCAGCCCGCCAAGTGGACAAGAGACCCAGTACTTC. Protein sequence: CASSPPSGQETQYF. This sequence joins TRBV5-4 and TRBJ2-5; unclear D gene. The germline V gene has CDR1 SGHNT and CDR2 YYREEE (reference sequence). CDR3 size: 14 residues. Trimming shortened V by 4 bases and J by 2 bases, and 12 bases separated the two germline ends. Full variable domain (outside the CDR3, taken from reference TRBV5-4 and TRBJ2-5): ETGVTQSPTHLIKTRGQQVTLRCSSQSGHNTVSWYQQALGQGPQFIFQYYREEENGRGNFPPRFSGLQFPNYSSELNVNALELDDSALYLCASSPPSGQETQYFGPGTRLLVL.

This chain joins TRBV5-1 and TRBJ2-3, with 14 bases lining up with TRBD2. The V and J ends lost 0 bases and 1 base, in that order; junction bases with no gene match: 1. The CDR3 is 17 amino acids. Germline loops: CDR1 SGHRS, CDR2 YFSETQ. The CDR3 DNA follows: TGCGCCAGCAGCTTGGGACTAGCGGGGGGGCGCACAGATACGCAGTATTTT. Translation gives CASSLGLAGGRTDTQYF.

This chain joins TRBV2 and TRBJ2-3; D may be TRBD1 or TRBD2 (5 bases each). The germline gives CDR1 SNHLY, CDR2 FYNNEI. The CDR3 is made up of 14 amino acids. V dropped 6 bases and J dropped 0 bases, with 10 bases sitting between them. DNA of the CDR3: TGTGCCAGCAGGGGGGTTACTAGCACAGATACGCAGTATTTT. Protein product: CASRGVTSTDTQYF.

The chain is built from TRBV5-1 and TRBJ2-5; D is uncertain. Trimming cost V 1 base and J 3 bases, with 4 bases left between them. CDR3 length: 12 residues. The germline gives CDR1 SGHRS, CDR2 YFSETQ. This chain's CDR3 is CASSLREETQYF. The CDR3 DNA is TGCGCCAGCAGCTTGCGTGAAGAGACCCAGTACTTC.

This rearrangement joins TRBV5-1 to TRBJ2-2; no clear D gene. Germline V gives CDR1 SGHRS, CDR2 YFSETQ. Trimming shortened V by 0 bases and J by 1 base, and 7 bases separated the two germline ends. CDR3 length equals 15 residues. CDR3 residues: CASSLVSGNTGELFF. The CDR3 region has the DNA TGCGCCAGCAGCTTGGTGTCGGGGAACACCGGGGAGCTGTTTTTT. Using reference TRBV5-1 and TRBJ2-2 for the parts outside the CDR3, the full variable domain is KAGVTQTPRYLIKTRGQQVTLSCSPISGHRSVSWYQQTPGQGLQFLFEYFSETQRNKGNFPGRFSGRQFSNSRSEMNVSTLELGDSALYLCASSLVSGNTGELFFGEGSRLTVL.

The rearrangement uses TRBV7-7 and TRBJ1-5; the D is unclear. The CDR3 is 15 amino acids. Trimming removed 1 base at V and 0 bases at J, with 7 bases between. Germline V gene data show CDR1 as SSHAT and CDR2 as FNYEAQ (reference sequence). CDR3: CASSLVHPSNQPQHF. Here the CDR3 DNA reads TGTGCCAGCAGCTTAGTGCACCCTAGCAATCAGCCCCAGCATTTT.